The clone carrying this T cell receptor beta chain was detected only a few times. Its antigen is not identified. The CDR3 has 14 amino acids. CDR1 is DFQATT and CDR2 is SNEGSKA in the germline V gene (reference sequence). V dropped 5 bases and J dropped 5 bases, with 16 bases sitting between them. Samples each had at least 5 micrograms of total RNA extracted. The sample is drawn from a study of blood T cells in healthy people across ages. For the second PCR, which ran for 7 to 11 cycles, a sample-barcoded 5' primer and a J-beta primer mix were used. TCRdb re-analysed the 5' RACE reads in MiXCR, keeping a single row per CDR3 protein. This sample has 780,000 or so distinct CDR3 sequences; roughly three fifths occur once, and the top ten carry around 25%. Study-level results: Not knowing donor CMV status may have confounded expanded clonotype changes. TCR beta diversity per million T cells fell roughly linearly with age.

This sequence originates from a man in his forties or fifties in good health. V is TRBV20-1 and J is TRBJ1-5; TRBD1 might be the D (6 bases). The source material was blood. This CDR3 is CSAPGALEDQPQHF. DNA of the CDR3: TGCAGTGCTCCGGGGGCCCTAGAGGATCAGCCCCAGCATTTT.